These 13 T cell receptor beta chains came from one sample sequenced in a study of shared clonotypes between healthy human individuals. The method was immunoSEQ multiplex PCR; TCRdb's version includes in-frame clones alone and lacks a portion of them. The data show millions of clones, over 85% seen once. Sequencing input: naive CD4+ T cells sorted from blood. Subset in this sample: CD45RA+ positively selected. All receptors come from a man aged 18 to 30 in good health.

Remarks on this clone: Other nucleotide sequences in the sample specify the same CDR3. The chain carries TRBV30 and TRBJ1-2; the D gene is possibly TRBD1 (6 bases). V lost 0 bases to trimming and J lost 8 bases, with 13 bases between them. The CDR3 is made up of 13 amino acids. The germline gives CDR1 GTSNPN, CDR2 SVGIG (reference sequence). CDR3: CAWSVGTGYGYTF. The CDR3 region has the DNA TGTGCCTGGAGTGTAGGAACAGGGTACGGCTACACCTTC.

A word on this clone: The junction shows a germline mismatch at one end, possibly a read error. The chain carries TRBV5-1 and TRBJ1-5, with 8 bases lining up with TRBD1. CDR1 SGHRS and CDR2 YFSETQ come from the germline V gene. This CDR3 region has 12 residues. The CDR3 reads CAGRTGTSPQHF. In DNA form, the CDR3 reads TGCGCCGGCAGGACAGGGACATCACCCCAGCATTTT.

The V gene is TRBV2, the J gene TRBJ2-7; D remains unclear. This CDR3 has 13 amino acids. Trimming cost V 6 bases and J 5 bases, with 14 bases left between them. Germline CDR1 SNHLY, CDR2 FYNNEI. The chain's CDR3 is CASRWGSENEQYF. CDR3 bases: TGTGCCAGCAGGTGGGGAAGCGAGAACGAGCAGTACTTC.

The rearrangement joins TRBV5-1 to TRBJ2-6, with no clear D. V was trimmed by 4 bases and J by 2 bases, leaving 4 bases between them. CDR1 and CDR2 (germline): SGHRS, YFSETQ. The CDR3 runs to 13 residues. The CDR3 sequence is CASSRTGANVLTF. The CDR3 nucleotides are TGCGCCAGCAGCCGAACTGGGGCCAACGTCCTGACTTTC.

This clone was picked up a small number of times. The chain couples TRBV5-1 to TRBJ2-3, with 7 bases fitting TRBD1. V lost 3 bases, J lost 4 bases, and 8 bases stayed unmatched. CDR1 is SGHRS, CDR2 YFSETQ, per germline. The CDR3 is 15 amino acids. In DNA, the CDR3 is TGCGCCAGCAGCTACCGGACAGGAGAGGCAGATACGCAGTATTTT. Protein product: CASSYRTGEADTQYF.

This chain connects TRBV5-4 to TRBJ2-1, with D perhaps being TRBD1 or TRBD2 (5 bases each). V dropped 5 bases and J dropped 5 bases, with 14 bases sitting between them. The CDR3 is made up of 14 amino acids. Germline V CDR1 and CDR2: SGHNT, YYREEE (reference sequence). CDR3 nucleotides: TGTGCCAGCAGTCTTACCGGGACCGACAATGAGCAGTTCTTC. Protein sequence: CASSLTGTDNEQFF.

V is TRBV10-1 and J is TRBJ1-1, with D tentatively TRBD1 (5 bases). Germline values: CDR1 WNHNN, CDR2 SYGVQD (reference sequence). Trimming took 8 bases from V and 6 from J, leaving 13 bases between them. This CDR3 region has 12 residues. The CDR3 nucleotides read TGCGCCAGCTCCGCCGGGGGACCTGAAGCTTTCTTT. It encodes CASSAGGPEAFF.

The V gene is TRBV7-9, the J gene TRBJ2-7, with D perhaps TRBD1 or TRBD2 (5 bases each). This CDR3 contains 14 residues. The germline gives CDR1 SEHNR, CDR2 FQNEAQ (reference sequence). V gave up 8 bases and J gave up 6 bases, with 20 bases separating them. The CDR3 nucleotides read TGTGCCAGCGACCTGGGGACCAGGGAAGGCGAGCAGTACTTC. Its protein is CASDLGTREGEQYF.

CDR3 nucleotide sequence: TGTGCCAGCAGTGTTCAAGATGGGTACGAGCAGTACTTC. This translates into CASSVQDGYEQYF. The V and J genes are TRBV2 and TRBJ2-7; D ambiguous. This CDR3 is 13 amino acids long. Trimming took 4 bases from V and 4 from J, leaving 11 bases between them. Germline V gives CDR1 SNHLY, CDR2 FYNNEI.

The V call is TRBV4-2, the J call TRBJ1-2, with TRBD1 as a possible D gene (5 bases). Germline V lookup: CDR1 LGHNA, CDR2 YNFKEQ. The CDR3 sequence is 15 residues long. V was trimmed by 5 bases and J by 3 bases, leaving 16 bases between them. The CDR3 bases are TGTGCCAGCAGCTCTCGGCAGGGAGTGGACTATGGCTACACCTTC. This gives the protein CASSSRQGVDYGYTF.

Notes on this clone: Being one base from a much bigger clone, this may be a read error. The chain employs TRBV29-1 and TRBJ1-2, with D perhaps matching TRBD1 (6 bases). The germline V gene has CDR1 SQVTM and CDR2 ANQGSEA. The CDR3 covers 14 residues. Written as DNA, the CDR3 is TGCAGGGTTGATTCAACCCTGACAGGACATGGCTACACCTTC. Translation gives CRVDSTLTGHGYTF. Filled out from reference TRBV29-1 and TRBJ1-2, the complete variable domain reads SAVISQKPSRDICQRGTSLTIQCQVDSQVTMMFWYRQQPGQSLTLIATANQGSEATYESGFVIDKFPISRPNLTFSTLTVSNMSPEDSSIYLCRVDSTLTGHGYTFGSGTRLTVV.

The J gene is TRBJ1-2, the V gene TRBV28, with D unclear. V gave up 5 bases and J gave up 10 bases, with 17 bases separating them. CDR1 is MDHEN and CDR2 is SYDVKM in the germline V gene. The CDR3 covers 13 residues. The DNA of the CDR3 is TGTGCCAGCAGTCCACCCACCTCTTACCACTACACCTTC. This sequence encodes CASSPPTSYHYTF.

The CDR3 protein is CASSEGRLNTEAFF. The CDR3 coding sequence is TGTGCCAGCAGTGAAGGTCGGTTGAACACTGAAGCTTTCTTT. The chain joins TRBV6-1 to TRBJ1-1; D is ambiguous. Per germline, CDR1 MNHNS and CDR2 SASEGT. V was clipped by 1 base and J by 0 bases, with 6 bases between them. The CDR3 sequence is 14 residues long.